These 21 T cell receptor beta chains were all obtained from the same sample, sequenced in a study of blood T cell repertoires in COVID-19. The assay was immunoSEQ multiplex PCR, and TCRdb's table has in-frame clones only and misses some. The table lists under 75,000 clones, roughly 88% of them singletons. The sequenced material came from peripheral blood. These receptors were taken from a man between 45 and 60 years old with active COVID-19.

The chain combines TRBV2 with TRBJ2-5; TRBD2 agrees at 8 bases. CDR3 length equals 15 residues. Trimming took 7 bases from V and 2 from J; bases not matched to a gene: 9. CDR1 is SNHLY and CDR2 is FYNNEI in the germline V gene. CDR3 sequence (DNA): TGTGCCAGCAATGGGGCAGCGGGGGCGCAAGAGACCCAGTACTTC. Protein: CASNGAAGAQETQYF.

This chain links TRBV5-4 with TRBJ2-3, with D possibly matching TRBD2 (6 bases). This CDR3 has 15 residues. Per germline, CDR1 SGHNT and CDR2 YYREEE (reference sequence). Trimming cost V 2 bases and J 0 bases, with 10 bases left between them. CDR3 DNA sequence: TGTGCCAGCAGCTTTAACGGGGGAAGCACAGATACGCAGTATTTT. Amino acids: CASSFNGGSTDTQYF. The full variable domain, in which reference TRBV5-4 and TRBJ2-3 provide the parts outside the CDR3, is ETGVTQSPTHLIKTRGQQVTLRCSSQSGHNTVSWYQQALGQGPQFIFQYYREEENGRGNFPPRFSGLQFPNYSSELNVNALELDDSALYLCASSFNGGSTDTQYFGPGTRLTVL.

The rearrangement uses TRBV30 and TRBJ1-2; TRBD1 agrees at 8 bases. V lost 0 bases to trimming and J lost 3 bases; unmatched junction nucleotides: 3. Germline V gives CDR1 GTSNPN, CDR2 SVGIG (reference sequence). This CDR3 is 14 amino acids long. CDR3 protein: CAWSVQTGDYGYTF. CDR3 sequence (DNA): TGTGCCTGGAGTGTACAGACAGGGGACTATGGCTACACCTTC.

V usage is TRBV5-1 and J usage is TRBJ2-1; TRBD1 is a possible D gene (6 bases). CDR3 length: 17 amino acids. The germline V gene has CDR1 SGHRS and CDR2 YFSETQ. The V end was cut by 0 bases, the J end by 8 bases, with 21 bases between. The CDR3 region has the DNA TGCGCCAGCAGCTTGGGACTCAACAGGGACCTGGGTGATGAGCAGTTCTTC. This encodes CASSLGLNRDLGDEQFF.

This rearrangement joins TRBV5-8 to TRBJ1-4, with D possibly matching TRBD1 (6 bases). This CDR3 contains 15 residues. Germline loops: CDR1 SGHTS, CDR2 YDEGEE. Trimming shortened V by 1 base and J by 3 bases, and 10 bases separated the two germline ends. DNA for the CDR3: TGTGCCAGCAGCTTGCCCGGGACACCTAATGAAAAACTGTTTTTT. Translated, it gives CASSLPGTPNEKLFF. Full variable domain (remainder filled in from reference TRBV5-8 and TRBJ1-4): EAGVTQSPTHLIKTRGQQATLRCSPISGHTSVYWYQQALGLGLQFLLWYDEGEERNRGNFPPRFSGRQFPNYSSELNVNALELEDSALYLCASSLPGTPNEKLFFGSGTQLSVL.

This chain connects TRBV10-3 to TRBJ1-5; 8 bases map to TRBD1. The trim removed 4 bases at V and 0 bases at J, leaving 2 bases unmatched. This CDR3 region has 15 residues. Germline V gene data show CDR1 as ENHRY and CDR2 as SYGVKD. For the CDR3, the DNA is TGTGCCATCAGTGTGGGACAGGATAGCAATCAGCCCCAGCATTTT. Amino acid sequence: CAISVGQDSNQPQHF.

The chain has TRBV21-1 and TRBJ1-5; the D call of TRBD1 is as the table states it, not checked on the DNA. TRBV21-1 is shown as a pseudogene. This CDR3 is built from 20 residues. The CDR3 DNA sequence: TGTGCCAGCAGCAATGGTGATCACAGTGCCGCCGCTTATAGCAATCAGCCCCAGCATTTT. Translating gives CASSNGDHSAAAYSNQPQHF.

This clone is classed as medium-sized. The rearrangement joins TRBV4-1 to TRBJ2-5; 9 nucleotides agree with TRBD2. V trimming: 4 bases; J trimming: 5 bases; junction bases outside the gene matches: 8. CDR1 and CDR2 from the germline V gene are MGHRA and YSYEKL. CDR3 length: 15 amino acids. CDR3 amino acids: CASSRDLAGMETQYF. The CDR3, as DNA: TGCGCCAGCAGCCGAGATCTAGCGGGGATGGAGACCCAGTACTTC.

This clone was detected a few times. The chain recombines TRBV7-8 with TRBJ1-1; 7 nucleotides align to TRBD1. Germline V CDR1 and CDR2: SGHVS, FQNEAQ. V lost 2 bases to trimming and J lost 1 base; unmatched junction nucleotides: 1. The CDR3 totals 14 residues. CDR3 sequence reads: CASSLRQGNTEAFF. The CDR3 DNA is TGTGCCAGCAGCTTACGACAGGGGAACACTGAAGCTTTCTTT.

The chain recombines TRBV14 with TRBJ1-2; 8 bases map to TRBD1. Trimming removed 1 base from V and 5 bases from J; junction bases left unmatched: 6. The germline gives CDR1 SGHDN, CDR2 FVKESK. The CDR3 loop spans 15 amino acids. DNA of the CDR3: TGTGCCAGCAGCCAAGGTTCAGGGGGCGCTTATGGCTACACCTTC. Protein: CASSQGSGGAYGYTF. The full variable domain, rest sourced from reference TRBV14 and TRBJ1-2, is EAGVTQFPSHSVIEKGQTVTLRCDPISGHDNLYWYRRVMGKEIKFLLHFVKESKQDESGMPNNRFLAERTGGTYSTLKVQPAELEDSGVYFCASSQGSGGAYGYTFGSGTRLTVV.

The V and J genes are TRBV18 and TRBJ1-2; D not certain. Germline loops: CDR1 KGHSH, CDR2 LQKENI. CDR3 size: 13 residues. Trimming stripped 4 bases from V and 7 bases from J, with 13 bases between. CDR3 region: CASSRPEAGGYTF. The CDR3 DNA reads as TGTGCCAGCTCACGGCCCGAGGCTGGTGGCTACACCTTC. The full variable domain, in which reference TRBV18 and TRBJ1-2 provide the parts outside the CDR3, is NAGVMQNPRHLVRRRGQEARLRCSPMKGHSHVYWYRQLPEEGLKFMVYLQKENIIDESGMPKERFSAEFPKEGPSILRIQQVVRGDSAAYFCASSRPEAGGYTFGSGTRLTVV.

The chain uses TRBV6-1 and TRBJ2-4; 10 bases fit TRBD2. V was pared by 0 bases and J by 8 bases, with 1 base of the junction left unmatched. The CDR3 sequence is 14 residues long. The germline gives CDR1 MNHNS, CDR2 SASEGT. The CDR3 loop reads CASSEALAGDIQYF. Written as DNA, the CDR3 is TGTGCCAGCAGTGAAGCCCTAGCGGGGGACATTCAGTACTTC.

The chain joins TRBV18 to TRBJ1-1, with a weak D call TRBD1 (5 bases). CDR1 and CDR2 from the germline V gene are KGHSH and LQKENI. The germline V and J ends were trimmed by 2 bases and 3 bases, with 10 bases remaining between them. This CDR3 has 14 residues. In DNA, the CDR3 is TGTGCCAGCTCACCAACAGTCAGGGACACTGAAGCTTTCTTT. Its protein product is CASSPTVRDTEAFF.

J is TRBJ1-2 and V is TRBV20-1; D gene uncertain. Germline lookup yields CDR1 DFQATT and CDR2 SNEGSKA (reference sequence). V lost 5 bases to trimming and J lost 5 bases, with 9 bases between them. CDR3 size: 11 residues. This chain's CDR3 is CSAPEGYGYTF. As DNA, the CDR3 is TGCAGTGCTCCGGAGGGTTATGGCTACACCTTC.

The genes are TRBV5-1 and TRBJ2-7; TRBD1 agrees at 8 bases. CDR3 length equals 15 residues. Germline V gene lookup returns CDR1 SGHRS and CDR2 YFSETQ. V shed 1 base, J shed 2 bases, and the junction held 5 bases outside the gene matches. CDR3 in DNA: TGCGCCAGCAGCTTGATAGGACAGGGAACCTACGAGCAGTACTTC. This gives the protein CASSLIGQGTYEQYF.

The V and J genes are TRBV5-1 and TRBJ1-6, with 9 bases identical to TRBD1. J gave up 5 bases and V 3 bases, and 3 bases lay outside the gene matches. The CDR3 is 15 amino acids. CDR1 is SGHRS and CDR2 is YFSETQ in the germline V gene. The CDR3 coding sequence is TGCGCCAGCAGCTCGGGGACAGGGAATAATTCACCCCTCCACTTT. As protein: CASSSGTGNNSPLHF.

V usage is TRBV5-6 and J usage is TRBJ1-1, with a weak D call TRBD1 (6 bases). The V end lost 5 bases, the J end lost 8 bases, and 16 bases lay between the germline ends. There are 13 residues in the CDR3. Germline lookup yields CDR1 SGHDT and CDR2 YYEEEE. CDR3 loop: CASRMYRVGEAFF. As DNA, the CDR3 is TGTGCCAGCAGGATGTACAGGGTCGGGGAAGCTTTCTTT.

The V and J genes are TRBV5-1 and TRBJ2-1, with unresolved D. The germline V and J ends were trimmed by 4 bases and 5 bases, with 19 bases remaining between them. The V gene's germline CDR1 is SGHRS and CDR2 YFSETQ. There are 16 residues in the CDR3. The CDR3 bases are TGCGCCAGCAGCGGCCGGAACGGTGTGGGCGACAATGAGCAGTTCTTC. Translating it yields CASSGRNGVGDNEQFF.

This rearrangement joins TRBV19 to TRBJ1-2; 9 nucleotides agree with TRBD1. Trimming took 9 bases from V and 0 from J; bases not matched to a gene: 8. The CDR3 sequence is 15 residues long. Germline V gene lookup returns CDR1 LNHDA and CDR2 SQIVND (reference sequence). The CDR3 loop reads CASRQGEVPNYGYTF. CDR3 DNA: TGTGCCAGCCGACAGGGGGAAGTGCCTAACTATGGCTACACCTTC.

The chain uses TRBV2 and TRBJ2-1, with 9 positions matching TRBD2. Per germline, CDR1 SNHLY and CDR2 FYNNEI. The CDR3 runs to 15 residues. Trimming cost V 5 bases and J 9 bases; bases outside gene matches: 11. The CDR3 reads CASSPYELAGSEQFF. The CDR3 DNA follows: TGTGCCAGCAGTCCATATGAGCTAGCGGGGAGTGAGCAGTTCTTC.

The chain joins TRBV19 to TRBJ1-1; D is uncertain. This CDR3 has 11 residues. The V and J ends lost 2 bases and 5 bases respectively, with 3 bases between them. Germline V gene data show CDR1 as LNHDA and CDR2 as SQIVND (reference sequence). In DNA form, the CDR3 reads TGTGCCAGTAGTATACTGACTGAAGCTTTCTTT. The encoded protein is CASSILTEAFF.